This T cell receptor (beta chain) was recovered during a study of identical twins. Template switching introduced a universal primer site, and the cDNA bore unique molecular identifiers. TCRdb analysed the 5' RACE reads with MiXCR anew, one entry per CDR3 protein. Of more than 1.5 million distinct CDR3 sequences in the sample, less than 40% were seen once. Between the trimmed V and J ends, which lost 4 bases and 6 bases, there was a span of 6 bases. This CDR3 has 12 residues. Germline CDR1 is MNHNY and CDR2 is SVGAGI (reference sequence). In the case of this clonotype: Its cognate antigen is unknown.

Overall study findings and caveats: Zero-insertion analyses might be partly confounded by invariant T cells like MAIT and iNKT. Within monozygotic twins, out-of-frame TCR alpha sharing was underestimated by the models.

This clonotype originated in a newborn girl in good health. Sequenced: cord blood. J is TRBJ2-2 and V is TRBV6-6; D unclear. The CDR3 DNA sequence: TGTGCCAGCAGTTTTTGGGCCGGGGAGCTGTTTTTT. It encodes CASSFWAGELFF.